Below, 20 T cell receptor beta chains from the same sample are listed, as sequenced in a study of cytomegalovirus exposure and HLA in healthy donors. PCR employed 60 Vbeta and 13 Jbeta primers. Profiling relied on immunoSEQ multiplex PCR, and the TCRdb table lists in-frame clones only, not all of them. The sample yields roughly 100,000 clones, roughly 77% seen once. Material for sequencing was PBMCs. These receptor sequences come from a young woman in good health and CMV-seropositive.

The chain employs TRBV7-9 and TRBJ1-2, with 9 bases matching TRBD1. Germline V gene lookup returns CDR1 SEHNR and CDR2 FQNEAQ (reference sequence). The trim removed 4 bases at V and 3 bases at J, leaving 12 bases unmatched. The CDR3 consists of 17 residues. The CDR3 nucleotides are TGTGCCAGCAGCTCGCCCCTGTTGGACAGGGGCCACTATGGCTACACCTTC. Encoded protein: CASSSPLLDRGHYGYTF.

V gene TRBV29-1 combines with J gene TRBJ1-2; 9 bases are shared with TRBD1. After removal of 5 bases from V and 7 bases from J, the junction contained 5 bases not matched to a gene. The CDR3 totals 12 residues. Looked up from germline, CDR1 is SQVTM and CDR2 is ANQGSEA. CDR3 amino acids: CSVSQGALGYTF. CDR3 coding DNA: TGCAGCGTTTCACAGGGGGCGCTTGGCTACACCTTC.

The chain carries TRBV4-1 and TRBJ2-2, with 8 bases matching TRBD1. Germline CDR1 is MGHRA and CDR2 is YSYEKL. Trimming cost V 3 bases and J 2 bases; bases outside gene matches: 2. CDR3 length equals 15 residues. For the CDR3, the DNA is TGCGCCAGCAGCCAGGGACAGGCAAACACCGGGGAGCTGTTTTTT. Its protein product is CASSQGQANTGELFF.

The chain combines TRBV6-5 with TRBJ2-7, with TRBD2 matching over 8 bases. With 6 bases clipped from V and 2 bases from J, the junction kept 9 bases outside the gene matches. The CDR3 extends over 15 amino acids. Per germline, CDR1 MNHEY and CDR2 SVGAGI. The CDR3 sequence: CASRNPGLGTYEQYF. In nucleotides, the CDR3 is TGTGCCAGCAGAAATCCGGGACTAGGGACCTACGAGCAGTACTTC.

The V call is TRBV4-1, the J call TRBJ1-2; 8 nucleotides align to TRBD1. The CDR3 totals 17 residues. From germline, CDR1 is MGHRA and CDR2 YSYEKL. V was pared by 3 bases and J by 0 bases, with 9 bases of the junction left unmatched. CDR3 in amino acids: CASSHRGTGESNYGYTF. CDR3 DNA sequence: TGCGCCAGCAGCCACAGAGGGACAGGCGAATCTAACTATGGCTACACCTTC.

This clone was found a few times. Other DNA sequences in this sample translate to the same CDR3. The V gene is TRBV11-2, the J gene TRBJ1-3; D not certain. The ends were cut back, 4 bases at V and 2 bases at J, with 9 bases in the middle. CDR3 length equals 14 residues. Germline lookup yields CDR1 SGHAT and CDR2 FQNNGV. The CDR3: CASSSLDTGNTIYF. The CDR3 DNA follows: TGTGCCAGCAGCTCCTTAGACACTGGAAACACCATATATTTT. The full variable domain, rest sourced from reference TRBV11-2 and TRBJ1-3, is EAGVAQSPRYKIIEKRQSVAFWCNPISGHATLYWYQQILGQGPKLLIQFQNNGVVDDSQLPKDRFSAERLKGVDSTLKIQPAKLEDSAVYLCASSSLDTGNTIYFGEGSWLTVV.

V is TRBV28 and J is TRBJ2-7; 7 bases match TRBD2. V shed 6 bases, J shed 0 bases, and the junction held 8 bases outside the gene matches. The CDR3 consists of 15 residues. The V gene's germline CDR1 is MDHEN and CDR2 SYDVKM. CDR3 amino acids: CASSIGGIVSYEQYF. In DNA, the CDR3 is TGTGCCAGCAGCATCGGGGGGATAGTCTCCTACGAGCAGTACTTC.

V usage is TRBV6-6 and J usage is TRBJ2-1, with 9 bases that match TRBD2. Germline CDR1 reads MNHNY; CDR2 reads SVGAGI (reference sequence). This CDR3 has 15 amino acids. Trimming took 7 bases from V and 2 from J; bases not matched to a gene: 6. CDR3 sequence (DNA): TGTGCCAGCAACCTTCTAGCGGGGACCTACAATGAGCAGTTCTTC. Protein product: CASNLLAGTYNEQFF.

The V call is TRBV7-3, the J call TRBJ2-3, with TRBD2 identical over 11 bases. J lost 3 bases, V lost 4 bases, and 3 bases had no gene match. This CDR3 contains 15 residues. Germline CDR1 reads SGHTA; CDR2 reads FQGTGA. This chain's CDR3 is CASSCLAGGTDTQYF. As DNA, the CDR3 is TGTGCCAGCAGCTGTCTAGCGGGAGGAACAGATACGCAGTATTTT.

V is TRBV27 and J is TRBJ2-2, with TRBD1 matching over 7 bases. J lost 3 bases, V lost 2 bases, and 3 bases had no gene match. The CDR3 contains 15 residues. Germline values: CDR1 MNHEY, CDR2 SMNVEV (reference sequence). CDR3 amino acids: CASSLEGGDTGELFF. The CDR3 DNA reads TGTGCCAGCAGTTTAGAAGGGGGCGACACCGGGGAGCTGTTTTTT.

The V gene is TRBV6-5, the J gene TRBJ1-1; tentative D call: TRBD1 (6 bases). The CDR3 totals 14 residues. With 5 bases removed from V and 10 bases from J, the gap between germline ends came to 20 bases. The germline V gene encodes CDR1 MNHEY and CDR2 SVGAGI. The CDR3 spells CASSNPGATNRAFF. CDR3 DNA sequence: TGTGCCAGCAGTAACCCAGGGGCGACGAATCGAGCTTTCTTT.

The V call is TRBV28, the J call TRBJ1-2, with TRBD1 as a possible D gene (6 bases). Germline V gene data show CDR1 as MDHEN and CDR2 as SYDVKM. V was cut by 7 bases and J by 4 bases, with 16 bases left in between. The CDR3 has 14 residues. The chain's CDR3 is CASTPGHPFYGYTF. The CDR3 nucleotides read TGTGCCAGCACCCCGGGACATCCATTCTATGGCTACACCTTC.

This chain uses TRBV9 with TRBJ2-7; possible D gene TRBD2, 6 bases. V was trimmed by 0 bases and J by 5 bases, leaving 15 bases between them. Germline CDR1 and CDR2: SGDLS and YYNGEE. The CDR3 spans 15 residues. The DNA of the CDR3 is TGTGCCAGCAGCGTAGCTGTTCAGGGAGGCAACGAGCAGTACTTC. This sequence encodes CASSVAVQGGNEQYF.

This clone was counted only a few times. V and J are TRBV5-6 and TRBJ2-7; tentatively, D is TRBD2 (5 bases). With 1 base removed from V and 5 bases from J, the gap between germline ends came to 10 bases. The germline gives CDR1 SGHDT, CDR2 YYEEEE. This CDR3 spans 13 amino acids. Written as DNA, the CDR3 is TGTGCCAGCAGCTTGCGGGATATCCACGAGCAGTACTTC. Translating it yields CASSLRDIHEQYF.

This clone was observed once. The chain employs TRBV30 and TRBJ2-3; possibly TRBD1 for D (6 bases). The germline V and J ends were trimmed by 1 base and 1 base, with 9 bases remaining between them. The CDR3 spans 14 residues. Germline lookup yields CDR1 GTSNPN and CDR2 SVGIG (reference sequence). This CDR3 reads CAWSGGLGTDTQYF. The CDR3 coding sequence is TGTGCCTGGAGTGGGGGGCTTGGCACAGATACGCAGTATTTT.

This rearrangement joins TRBV14 to TRBJ2-5; 7 nucleotides line up with TRBD1. Near its end, the DNA agrees better with TRBJ2-7, so the J call may be wrong. CDR3 length equals 15 residues. Germline CDR1 and CDR2: SGHDN and FVKESK. This CDR3 is CASSQGRTGPYEQYF. CDR3 nucleotides: TGTGCCAGCAGCCAAGGGCGGACAGGCCCCTACGAGCAGTACTTC.

In its sample, this clone was seen once. The rearrangement joins TRBV25-1 to TRBJ2-7, with D hard to call. V was cut by 3 bases and J by 7 bases, with 22 bases left in between. Looked up from germline, CDR1 is MGHDK and CDR2 is SYGVNS. CDR3 length: 16 amino acids. The DNA of the CDR3 is TGTGCCAGCAGTGACACAACGACAAGAAAGGCCGGAGAGCAGTACTTC. Translation gives CASSDTTTRKAGEQYF.

The chain uses TRBV27 and TRBJ1-2; D uncertain. Trimming cost V 2 bases and J 7 bases, with 11 bases left between them. The CDR3 consists of 13 residues. From germline, CDR1 is MNHEY and CDR2 SMNVEV (reference sequence). In DNA form, the CDR3 reads TGTGCCAGCAGTTTAAGAGGGCTGGGTGGCTACACCTTC. Amino acids: CASSLRGLGGYTF.

Comments on this clone: An end of the junction differs from the germline gene, which may be a read error. V and J are TRBV7-7 and TRBJ2-5, with TRBD2 matching 9 bases. From germline, CDR1 is SSHAT and CDR2 FNYEAQ (reference sequence). The CDR3 extends over 15 amino acids. CDR3 sequence reads: CASSLGGGAGETQYF. CDR3 bases: TGTGCTAGCAGTCTAGGCGGGGGGGCAGGAGAGACCCAGTACTTC.

The V gene is TRBV5-1, the J gene TRBJ2-1; 12 positions agree with TRBD1. Germline V CDR1 and CDR2: SGHRS, YFSETQ. The CDR3 runs to 14 residues. With 4 bases clipped from V and 9 bases from J, the junction kept 5 bases outside the gene matches. The CDR3 sequence: CASSLGQGAFEQFF. In nucleotides, the CDR3 is TGCGCCAGCAGCCTGGGACAGGGGGCTTTTGAGCAGTTCTTC.